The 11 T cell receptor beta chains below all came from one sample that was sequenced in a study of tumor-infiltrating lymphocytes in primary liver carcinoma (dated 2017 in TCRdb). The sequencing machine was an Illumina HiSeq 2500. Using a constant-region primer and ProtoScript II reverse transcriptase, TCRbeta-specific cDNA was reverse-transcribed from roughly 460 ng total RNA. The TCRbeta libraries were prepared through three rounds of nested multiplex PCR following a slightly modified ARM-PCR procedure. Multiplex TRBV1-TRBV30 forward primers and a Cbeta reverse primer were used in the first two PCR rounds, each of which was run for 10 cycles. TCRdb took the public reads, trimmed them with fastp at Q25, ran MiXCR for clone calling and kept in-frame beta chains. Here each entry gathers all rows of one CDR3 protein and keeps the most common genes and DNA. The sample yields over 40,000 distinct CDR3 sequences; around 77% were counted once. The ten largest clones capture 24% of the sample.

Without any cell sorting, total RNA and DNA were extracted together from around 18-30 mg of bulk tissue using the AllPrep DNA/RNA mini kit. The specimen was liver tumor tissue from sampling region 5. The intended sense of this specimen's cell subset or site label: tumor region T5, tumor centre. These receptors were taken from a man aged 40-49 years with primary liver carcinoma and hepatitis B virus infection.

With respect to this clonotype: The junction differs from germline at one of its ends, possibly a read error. The CDR3 reads CASSLNPENIEALF. The CDR3, as DNA: TGTGCCAGCAGCTTAAATCCCGAAAACATTGAAGCTTTGTTT. The rearrangement joins TRBV7-3 to TRBJ1-1, with D uncertain. From germline, CDR1 is SGHTA and CDR2 FQGTGA. The length of the CDR3 is 14 residues.

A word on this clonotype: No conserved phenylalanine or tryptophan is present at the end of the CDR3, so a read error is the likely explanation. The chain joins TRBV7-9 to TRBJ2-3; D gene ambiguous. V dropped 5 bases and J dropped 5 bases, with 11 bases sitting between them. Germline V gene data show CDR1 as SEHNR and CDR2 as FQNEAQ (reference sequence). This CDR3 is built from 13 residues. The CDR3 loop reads CASSPNSGDTQYI. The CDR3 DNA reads TGTGCCAGCAGCCCTAATAGTGGAGATACGCAGTATATT.

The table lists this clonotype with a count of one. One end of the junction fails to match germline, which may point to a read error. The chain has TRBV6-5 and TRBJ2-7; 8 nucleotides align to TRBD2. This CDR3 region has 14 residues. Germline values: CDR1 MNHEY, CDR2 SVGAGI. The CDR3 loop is CAGSLSGSSHEKYF. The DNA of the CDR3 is TGTGCCGGCAGTTTAAGCGGGAGTTCCCACGAGAAGTACTTC.

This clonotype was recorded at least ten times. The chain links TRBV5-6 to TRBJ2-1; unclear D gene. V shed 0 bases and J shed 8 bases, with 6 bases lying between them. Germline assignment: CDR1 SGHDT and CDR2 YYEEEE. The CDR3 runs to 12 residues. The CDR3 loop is CASSLVTHEQFF. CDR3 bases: TGTGCCAGCAGCTTGGTGACCCATGAGCAGTTCTTC.

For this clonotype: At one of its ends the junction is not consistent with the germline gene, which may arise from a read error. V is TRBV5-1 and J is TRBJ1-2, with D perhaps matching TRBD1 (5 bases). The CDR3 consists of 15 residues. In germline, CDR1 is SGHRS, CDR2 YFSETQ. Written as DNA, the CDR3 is TGTGCCAGCAGCTTGGCCGGAGGAGGGGACTATGCCTACACCTTC. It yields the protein CASSLAGGGDYAYTF.

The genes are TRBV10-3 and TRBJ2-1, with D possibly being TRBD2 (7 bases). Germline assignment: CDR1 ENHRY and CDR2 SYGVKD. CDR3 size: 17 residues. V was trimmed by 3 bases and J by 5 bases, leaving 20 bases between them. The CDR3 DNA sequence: TGTGCCATCAGTGAAGGGTGGGGGGGCAATCGAGACAATGAGCAGTTCTTC. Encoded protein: CAISEGWGGNRDNEQFF.

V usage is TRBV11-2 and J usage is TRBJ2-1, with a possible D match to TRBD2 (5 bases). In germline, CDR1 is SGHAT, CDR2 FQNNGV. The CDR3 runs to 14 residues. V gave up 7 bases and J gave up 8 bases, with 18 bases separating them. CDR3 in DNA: TGTGCCAGCATCCTGTCTAGCTTAGGGCATGAGCAGTTCTTC. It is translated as CASILSSLGHEQFF.

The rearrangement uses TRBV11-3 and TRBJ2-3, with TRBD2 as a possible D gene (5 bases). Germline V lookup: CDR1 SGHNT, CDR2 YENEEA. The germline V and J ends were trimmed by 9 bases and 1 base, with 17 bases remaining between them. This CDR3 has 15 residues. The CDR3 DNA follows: TGTGCCAGAAGTCCCGGAGGAGGATGCACAGATACGCAGTATTTT. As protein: CARSPGGGCTDTQYF.

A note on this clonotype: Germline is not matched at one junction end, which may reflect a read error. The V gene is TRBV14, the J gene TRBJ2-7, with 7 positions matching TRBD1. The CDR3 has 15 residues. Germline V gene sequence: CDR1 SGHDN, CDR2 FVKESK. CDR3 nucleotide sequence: TGTGTCAGCAGCCGTGACAGGGCTAGCTCCTACGAGCAGTACTTC. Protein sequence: CVSSRDRASSYEQYF. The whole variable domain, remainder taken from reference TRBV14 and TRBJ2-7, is EAGVTQFPSHSVIEKGQTVTLRCDPISGHDNLYWYRRVMGKEIKFLLHFVKESKQDESGMPNNRFLAERTGGTYSTLKVQPAELEDSGVYFCVSSRDRASSYEQYFGPGTRLTVT.

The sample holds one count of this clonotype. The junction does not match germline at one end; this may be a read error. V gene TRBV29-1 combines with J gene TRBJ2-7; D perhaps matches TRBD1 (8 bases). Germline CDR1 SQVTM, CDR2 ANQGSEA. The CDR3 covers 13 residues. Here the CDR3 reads CSVQVTGGGEQCF. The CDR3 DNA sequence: TGCAGCGTACAAGTTACAGGGGGGGGCGAGCAGTGCTTC.

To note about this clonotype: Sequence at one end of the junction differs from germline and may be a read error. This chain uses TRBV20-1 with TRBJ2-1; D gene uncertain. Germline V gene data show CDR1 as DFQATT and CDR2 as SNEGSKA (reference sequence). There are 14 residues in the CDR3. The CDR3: CSASAMTGRNGQFF. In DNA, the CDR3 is TGCAGTGCTAGCGCGATGACTGGACGCAATGGGCAGTTCTTC.